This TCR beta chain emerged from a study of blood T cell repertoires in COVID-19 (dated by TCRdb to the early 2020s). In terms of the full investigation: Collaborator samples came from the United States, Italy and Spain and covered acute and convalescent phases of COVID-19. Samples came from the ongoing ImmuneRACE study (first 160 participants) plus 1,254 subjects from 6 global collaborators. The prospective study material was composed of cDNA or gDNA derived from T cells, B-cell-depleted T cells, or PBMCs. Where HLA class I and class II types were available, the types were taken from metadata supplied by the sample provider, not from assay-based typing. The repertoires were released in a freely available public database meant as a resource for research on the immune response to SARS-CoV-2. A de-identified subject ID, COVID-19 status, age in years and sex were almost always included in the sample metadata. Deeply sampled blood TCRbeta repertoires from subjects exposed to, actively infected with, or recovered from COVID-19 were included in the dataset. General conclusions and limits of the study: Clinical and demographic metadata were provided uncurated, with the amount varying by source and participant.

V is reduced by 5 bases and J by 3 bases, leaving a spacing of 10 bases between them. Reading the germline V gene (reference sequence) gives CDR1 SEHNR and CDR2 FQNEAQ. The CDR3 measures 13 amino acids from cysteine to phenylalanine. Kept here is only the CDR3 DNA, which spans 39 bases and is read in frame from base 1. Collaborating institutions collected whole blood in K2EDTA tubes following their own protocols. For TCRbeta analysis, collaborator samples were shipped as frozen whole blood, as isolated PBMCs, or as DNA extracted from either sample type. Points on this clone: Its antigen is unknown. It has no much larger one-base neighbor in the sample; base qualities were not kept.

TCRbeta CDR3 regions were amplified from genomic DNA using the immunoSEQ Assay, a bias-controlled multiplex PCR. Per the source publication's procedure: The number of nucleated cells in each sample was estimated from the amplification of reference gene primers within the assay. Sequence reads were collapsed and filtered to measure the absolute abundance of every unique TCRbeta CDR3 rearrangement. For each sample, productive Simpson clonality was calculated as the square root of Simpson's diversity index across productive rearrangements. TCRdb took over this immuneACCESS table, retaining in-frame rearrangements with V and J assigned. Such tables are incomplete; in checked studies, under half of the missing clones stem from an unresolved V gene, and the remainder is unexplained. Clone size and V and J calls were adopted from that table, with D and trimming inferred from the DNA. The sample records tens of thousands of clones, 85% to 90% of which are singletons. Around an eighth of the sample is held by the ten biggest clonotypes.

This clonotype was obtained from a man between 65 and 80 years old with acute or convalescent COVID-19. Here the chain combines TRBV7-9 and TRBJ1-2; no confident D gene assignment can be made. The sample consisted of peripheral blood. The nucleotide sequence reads TGTGCCAGCAGCCCCTCCATAGACTATGGCTACACCTTC. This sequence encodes CASSPSIDYGYTF.